Listed below are T cell receptor beta chains from one sample, sequenced in a study of blood T cell repertoires in COVID-19. Clones were read by immunoSEQ multiplex PCR, and TCRdb kept only the in-frame ones, dropping some. The sample shows about 170,000 clones, roughly 80% of them seen only once. Sequencing was performed on peripheral blood. The receptors here all came from an older man with active or convalescent COVID-19. CDR3s include the opening cysteine and the closing phenylalanine or tryptophan.

v_call	j_call	cdr3_aa
TRBV7-2	TRBJ2-7	CASSSLQGRPYEQYF
TRBV12-5	TRBJ1-2	CASGLAQGQVVYGYTF
TRBV27	TRBJ1-2	CASSFGGTGARGYTF
TRBV5-1	TRBJ2-7	CASSLGTGWSYEQYF
TRBV30	TRBJ2-5	CAWSQGQETQYF
TRBV7-9	TRBJ1-4	CASSSHKGAGEKLFF
TRBV27	TRBJ1-1	CASSLDRYSTEAFF
TRBV6-1	TRBJ1-2	CASSESPGGYTF
TRBV6-2/TRBV6-3	TRBJ2-1	CASSYYRTSGAMPSYNEQFF
TRBV29-1	TRBJ1-2	CSAGPGTGTSNYGYTF
TRBV5-1	TRBJ1-2	CASSQDSTYGYTF
TRBV2	TRBJ1-5	CASRTGGSNQPQHF
TRBV19	TRBJ1-5	CASSIGQGRGNQPQHF
TRBV2	TRBJ2-5	CASSEHRNQETQYF